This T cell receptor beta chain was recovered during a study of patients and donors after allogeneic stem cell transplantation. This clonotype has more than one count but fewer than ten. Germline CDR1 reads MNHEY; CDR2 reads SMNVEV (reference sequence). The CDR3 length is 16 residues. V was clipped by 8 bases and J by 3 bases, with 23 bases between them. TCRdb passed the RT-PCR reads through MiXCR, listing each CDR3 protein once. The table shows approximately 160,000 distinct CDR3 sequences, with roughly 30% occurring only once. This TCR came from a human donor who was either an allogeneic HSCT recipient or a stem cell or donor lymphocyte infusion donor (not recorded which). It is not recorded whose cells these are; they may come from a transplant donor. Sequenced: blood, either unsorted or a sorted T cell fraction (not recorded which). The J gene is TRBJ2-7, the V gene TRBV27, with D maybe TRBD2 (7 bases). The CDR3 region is CASRGGGPSYNYEQYF. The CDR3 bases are TGTGCCAGCCGGGGAGGGGGACCGTCCTATAACTACGAGCAGTACTTC.